Detailed here is one TCR beta chain. This sample was taken from a study of technical replicates of blood from a few donors. V lost 2 bases to trimming and J lost 0 bases, with 7 bases between them. This CDR3 has 15 residues. Germline V gene data show CDR1 as MNHEY and CDR2 as SMNVEV (reference sequence). Here immunoSEQ multiplex PCR was the method, and the copy in TCRdb shows in-frame clones only, minus some. The data contain more than 65,000 clones, roughly 92% of them singletons. This TCR was recovered from a human donor in good health. The specimen sequenced was T cells isolated from PBMCs. The chain combines TRBV27 with TRBJ1-4; the D is unclear. The CDR3 is CASSLVIPTNEKLFF. CDR3 DNA: TGTGCCAGCAGTTTAGTAATCCCAACTAATGAAAAACTGTTTTTT.